This TCR beta chain derives from a study of T cell clones after liver transplantation. Study-wide context: Liver transplant recipients had immunosuppression withdrawal attempted within 2 years. TCRbeta sequencing after a pre-transplant mixed lymphocyte reaction identified graft-donor-reactive clones, later tracked in post-transplant blood.

Here immunoSEQ multiplex PCR was the method, and the copy in TCRdb shows in-frame clones only, minus some. The table shows 35,000 to 45,000 clones, with just over 85% occurring only once. The study's findings and limits: In a couple of subjects, few donor cells limited the measurable donor-reactive repertoire. In 5 of 8 subjects, circulating graft-donor-reactive CD4 TCRbeta sequences fell significantly after transplant.

Worth noting for this clone: Its antigen is undetermined.

The specimen was CD4+ T cells from blood, collected 24 months after liver transplant. The TCR comes from a human patient who received a liver transplant. The graft donor may have contributed some T cells.

CDR3 amino acids: CASSPPPGRTTEAFF. CDR3 nucleotide sequence: TGTGCCAGCTCACCACCCCCCGGGAGGACCACTGAAGCTTTCTTT. The chain employs TRBV18 and TRBJ1-1; D ambiguous. Germline V CDR1 and CDR2: KGHSH, LQKENI. CDR3 length: 15 amino acids. V gave up 0 bases and J gave up 4 bases, with 12 bases separating them.